This passage covers 3 T cell receptor beta chains from one sample sequenced in a study of cytomegalovirus exposure and HLA in healthy donors. The PCR had 60 Vbeta and 13 Jbeta primers. TCRdb's copy holds only in-frame clones and misses some; the assay was immunoSEQ multiplex PCR. This sample yields roughly 180,000 clones, of which around 79% are seen a single time; around 2.5% belongs to the top ten. The sequencing input was PBMCs. The receptor source for this set is a female donor in good health and CMV-seronegative.

This clone came up once. This rearrangement joins TRBV28 to TRBJ1-1; weak D call: TRBD1 (6 bases). CDR1 is MDHEN, CDR2 SYDVKM, per germline. Trimming took 4 bases from V and 6 from J, leaving 15 bases between them. The CDR3 consists of 14 residues. The CDR3 DNA is TGTGCCAGCAGTTATATTCAGGGGAAGTCTGAAGCTTTCTTT. Translated: CASSYIQGKSEAFF.

The chain joins TRBV9 to TRBJ2-1; TRBD2 agrees at 10 bases. The CDR3 spans 19 residues. Losses at the gene ends were 4 bases for V and 0 bases for J; bases not matched to a gene: 13. Germline assignment: CDR1 SGDLS and CDR2 YYNGEE. For the CDR3, the DNA is TGTGCCAGCAGCCCCCCACTAGCGGGGCTAACTAGCTCCTACAATGAGCAGTTCTTC. Translated, it gives CASSPPLAGLTSSYNEQFF.

The gene calls are TRBV30 and TRBJ1-1, with TRBD1 identical over 9 bases. The CDR3 is made up of 13 amino acids. The germline CDR1 and CDR2 sequences are GTSNPN and SVGIG (reference sequence). The ends lost 7 bases at V and 4 bases at J; junction bases unmatched: 7. CDR3 in DNA: TGTGCCTCCCGGGGGGGACAGGGCACTGAAGCTTTCTTT. It encodes CASRGGQGTEAFF.